The rows below give T cell receptor beta chains drawn from one sample of a study of CD8 T cells in ankylosing spondylitis. TCRdb redid the calling of the 5' RACE reads with MiXCR, one entry per CDR3 protein. This repertoire shows some 400,000 distinct CDR3 sequences, around 20% found once; its top ten account for about 15%. The specimen was blood, either unsorted or a sorted T cell fraction (not recorded which). The receptors derive from a male donor with ankylosing spondylitis. Both conserved end residues are part of each CDR3. D genes are given only for firm matches. A clone size is listed for some rows: how often the clone was seen (once, few, many), or a class if it is expanded.

J gene | D gene | V gene | clone size | CDR3 length | CDR3 protein | CDR3 DNA
TRBJ2-2 | TRBD2 | TRBV6-2/TRBV6-3 | - | 16 | CASTPSGRAITGELFF | TGTGCCAGCACCCCTAGCGGGAGGGCCATCACCGGGGAGCTGTTTTTT
TRBJ2-7 | - | TRBV7-2 | once | 17 | CASSLALTGSSSYEQYF | TGTGCCAGCAGCTTAGCCTTGACAGGTTCGAGCTCCTACGAGCAGTACTTC
TRBJ2-1 | TRBD2 | TRBV14 | - | 12 | CASSVPGLAQFF | TGTGCCAGCAGCGTACCGGGACTAGCTCAGTTCTTC
TRBJ2-3 | TRBD1 | TRBV12-3/TRBV12-4 | few | 14 | CASSFLGQGHTQYF | TGTGCCAGCAGTTTCTTGGGACAGGGGCATACGCAGTATTTT
TRBJ2-7 | - | TRBV5-4 | - | 15 | CASSLVGPSSYEQYF | TGTGCCAGCAGCTTGGTAGGGCCCTCCTCCTACGAGCAGTACTTC
TRBJ1-1 | TRBD1 | TRBV18 | - | 15 | CASSLKTGDNTEAFF | TGTGCCAGCTCACTAAAGACAGGGGACAACACTGAAGCTTTCTTT
TRBJ1-5 | - | TRBV3-1 | few | 15 | CASSQDRVNNQPQHF | TGTGCCAGCAGCCAAGACAGGGTAAACAATCAGCCCCAGCATTTT
TRBJ1-1 | - | TRBV4-3 | - | 15 | CASSQEPGTRLEAFF | TGCGCCAGCAGCCAAGAACCAGGGACGAGGCTAGAAGCTTTCTTT
TRBJ2-7 | - | TRBV20-1 | - | 14 | CSALTGHPTYEQYF | TGCAGTGCTCTAACAGGACACCCGACCTACGAGCAGTACTTC
TRBJ2-5 | - | TRBV3-1 | - | 14 | CASSRRDFKETQYF | TGTGCCAGCAGCCGCCGGGACTTTAAAGAGACCCAGTACTTC
TRBJ2-1 | - | TRBV18 | - | 13 | CASSPAEGREQFF | TGTGCCAGCTCACCTGCCGAGGGACGGGAGCAGTTCTTC
TRBJ2-2 | - | TRBV6-1 | - | 13 | CASSGTGPGELFF | TGTGCCAGCAGTGGAACAGGGCCCGGGGAGCTGTTTTTT
TRBJ2-6 | - | TRBV28 | - | 14 | CASRYSSGANVLTF | TGTGCCAGCCGCTACAGCTCTGGGGCCAACGTCCTGACTTTC
TRBJ2-7 | TRBD2 | TRBV5-1 | - | 18 | CASSYRSSGRALAYEQYF | TGCGCCAGCAGCTACCGGTCCAGCGGGAGGGCCTTGGCCTACGAGCAGTACTTC
TRBJ1-2 | - | TRBV7-2 | few | 12 | CASSLGPYGYTF | TGTGCCAGCAGCTTAGGCCCGTATGGCTACACCTTC
TRBJ2-7 | - | TRBV7-2 | - | 14 | CASSLVGRYNEQYF | TGTGCCAGCAGCTTAGTCGGCAGGTACAACGAGCAGTACTTC
TRBJ2-7 | - | TRBV20-1 | many | 11 | CSVLPGIEQYF | TGCAGTGTTCTTCCTGGTATCGAGCAGTACTTC
TRBJ2-2 | - | TRBV9 | - | 14 | CASSVVSATGELFF | TGTGCCAGCAGCGTAGTCAGCGCCACCGGGGAGCTGTTTTTT
TRBJ1-1 | - | TRBV20-1 | few | 14 | CSATPGLLNTEAFF | TGCAGTGCTACCCCGGGACTCTTGAACACTGAAGCTTTCTTT
TRBJ2-2 | TRBD1 | TRBV28 | many | 15 | CASSYPGGNTGELFF | TGTGCCAGCAGTTACCCAGGGGGTAACACCGGGGAGCTGTTTTTT
TRBJ2-3 | - | TRBV29-1 | - | 13 | CSGHIGSTDTQYF | TGCAGCGGGCACATTGGGTCCACAGATACGCAGTATTTT
TRBJ2-3 | - | TRBV20-1 | - | 13 | CSAREITYDTQYF | TGCAGTGCTAGAGAAATCACTTACGATACGCAGTATTTT
TRBJ2-7 | - | TRBV27 | - | 15 | CASSLKAGYNYEQYF | TGTGCCAGCAGTTTAAAGGCAGGGTATAACTACGAGCAGTACTTC
TRBJ2-2 | TRBD2 | TRBV5-4 | - | 16 | CASSLGGLVSPGELFF | TGTGCCAGCAGCTTGGGGGGACTAGTATCACCCGGGGAGCTGTTTTTT
TRBJ2-1 | - | TRBV5-6 | few | 15 | CASSLAASAPVEQFF | TGTGCCAGCAGCTTGGCGGCTAGCGCTCCAGTTGAGCAGTTCTTC
TRBJ2-7 | - | TRBV7-9 | few | 12 | CASSLNYYEQYF | TGTGCCAGCAGCCTAAATTACTACGAGCAGTACTTC
TRBJ2-7 | - | TRBV10-3 | - | 13 | CAISVASDYEQYF | TGTGCCATCAGTGTGGCTAGCGACTACGAGCAGTACTTC
TRBJ2-5 | - | TRBV18 | - | 15 | CASSPFGPMDETQYF | TGTGCCAGCTCACCGTTCGGACCGATGGACGAGACCCAGTACTTC
TRBJ2-2 | - | TRBV12-3/TRBV12-4 | - | 14 | CASKHPGNTGELFF | TGTGCCAGCAAACATCCGGGAAACACCGGGGAGCTGTTTTTT
TRBJ1-1 | - | TRBV6-1 | - | 12 | CASTPGGTEAFF | TGTGCCAGCACCCCTGGGGGCACTGAAGCTTTCTTT
TRBJ2-3 | TRBD1 | TRBV12-3/TRBV12-4 | few | 14 | CASTGTGFTDTQYF | TGTGCCAGCACAGGGACAGGGTTTACAGATACGCAGTATTTT
TRBJ1-3 | - | TRBV29-1 | - | 13 | CSVESAGGNTIYF | TGCAGCGTCGAATCCGCCGGGGGGAACACCATATATTTT
TRBJ2-1 | TRBD2 | TRBV20-1 | many | 17 | CSAMLAGGPFSYNEQFF | TGCAGTGCAATGCTAGCGGGAGGGCCTTTTTCCTACAATGAGCAGTTCTTC
TRBJ2-3 | - | TRBV28 | - | 14 | CASSLTAVADTQYF | TGTGCCAGCAGTTTGACTGCGGTGGCAGATACGCAGTATTTT
TRBJ2-5 | - | TRBV2 | few | 13 | CASSPEIQETQYF | TGTGCCAGCAGCCCCGAAATTCAAGAGACCCAGTACTTC
TRBJ2-2 | TRBD1 | TRBV12-3/TRBV12-4 | few | 13 | CASSRQGTGELFF | TGTGCCAGCAGTCGACAGGGAACCGGGGAGCTGTTTTTT
TRBJ2-5 | - | TRBV29-1 | - | 12 | CSVGPKGETQYF | TGCAGCGTTGGGCCAAAGGGGGAGACCCAGTACTTC
TRBJ1-3 | - | TRBV29-1 | few | 14 | CSVEVNQIGGTIYF | TGCAGCGTTGAGGTCAACCAGATCGGGGGCACCATATATTTT
TRBJ1-3 | - | TRBV7-2 | few | 16 | CASSLALPGSGNTIYF | TGTGCCAGCAGCTTAGCGCTCCCAGGGTCTGGAAACACCATATATTTT
TRBJ2-1 | TRBD2 | TRBV20-1 | - | 14 | CSASSGYSYNEQFF | TGCAGTGCTTCTAGCGGTTACTCCTACAATGAGCAGTTCTTC
TRBJ2-7 | - | TRBV4-2 | - | 15 | CASSQGSRRADEQYF | TGTGCCAGCAGCCAAGGAAGCAGGAGAGCCGACGAGCAGTACTTC
TRBJ2-2 | - | TRBV7-8 | few | 13 | CASSRQNTGELFF | TGTGCCAGCAGCCGACAGAACACCGGGGAGCTGTTTTTT
TRBJ1-1 | - | TRBV12-3/TRBV12-4 | - | 17 | CASSFAFGGRRNTEAFF | TGTGCCAGCAGTTTCGCTTTCGGGGGACGGCGGAACACTGAAGCTTTCTTT
TRBJ2-7 | - | TRBV4-1 | few | 15 | CASSLVRGTPYEQYF | TGCGCCAGCAGCCTAGTCCGCGGGACCCCCTACGAGCAGTACTTC
TRBJ2-5 | TRBD1 | TRBV11-2 | - | 16 | CASSTPDRGGGETQYF | TGTGCCAGCAGCACTCCTGACAGGGGTGGGGGAGAGACCCAGTACTTC
TRBJ2-5 | - | TRBV12-3/TRBV12-4 | - | 14 | CASSLLASQETQYF | TGTGCCAGCAGTTTATTGGCCTCCCAAGAGACCCAGTACTTC
TRBJ2-3 | TRBD2 | TRBV7-3 | - | 14 | CASSISSSGDTQYF | TGTGCCAGCAGCATCTCCTCTAGCGGTGATACGCAGTATTTT
TRBJ2-1 | - | TRBV24-1 | many | 14 | CATSDPSSYNEQFF | TGTGCCACCAGTGATCCAAGCTCCTACAATGAGCAGTTCTTC
TRBJ2-7 | - | TRBV20-1 | - | 14 | CSARGGNRAYEQYF | TGCAGTGCTAGAGGTGGGAACAGAGCCTACGAGCAGTACTTC
TRBJ2-1 | - | TRBV14 | few | 17 | CASSQERTGGSYNEQFF | TGTGCCAGCAGCCAAGAACGTACAGGCGGCTCCTACAATGAGCAGTTCTTC
TRBJ2-3 | - | TRBV2 | - | 14 | CASSARGDTDTQYF | TGTGCCAGCAGTGCCAGGGGCGACACAGATACGCAGTATTTT
TRBJ2-1 | TRBD2 | TRBV9 | few | 15 | CASSVGSGTYNEQFF | TGTGCCAGCAGCGTAGGTAGCGGGACCTACAATGAGCAGTTCTTC
TRBJ1-1 | - | TRBV6-2/TRBV6-3 | few | 13 | CASTHGRGVEAFF | TGTGCCAGCACCCATGGTCGGGGCGTTGAAGCTTTCTTT
TRBJ2-2 | TRBD1 | TRBV6-2/TRBV6-3 | - | 14 | CASSYGQATGELFF | TGTGCCAGCAGTTATGGACAGGCAACCGGGGAGCTGTTTTTT
TRBJ2-7 | - | TRBV20-1 | few | 13 | CSAPHGQSYEQYF | TGCAGTGCTCCTCATGGACAGTCCTACGAGCAGTACTTC
TRBJ2-1 | - | TRBV20-1 | many | 12 | CSAFGPRYEQFF | TGCAGTGCTTTCGGACCTAGATATGAGCAGTTCTTC
TRBJ2-1 | - | TRBV21-1 | once | 15 | CASSTAGSSYNEQFF | TGTGCCAGCAGCACAGCGGGGAGCTCCTACAATGAGCAGTTCTTC
TRBJ1-6 | TRBD1 | TRBV6-1 | - | 17 | CASSRGTGLSYNSPLHF | TGTGCCAGCAGCCGAGGGACAGGCCTCTCCTATAATTCACCCCTCCACTTT
TRBJ2-5 | - | TRBV3-1 | - | 15 | CASSQEVRLWETQYF | TGTGCCAGCAGCCAAGAAGTCAGGCTTTGGGAGACCCAGTACTTC